The 32 T cell receptor beta chains below were found in one sample sequenced in a study of blood T cell repertoires in COVID-19. TCRdb's copy holds only in-frame clones and misses some; the assay was immunoSEQ multiplex PCR. Among roughly 240,000 clones listed, almost 85% were seen once. The sequenced sample consisted of PBMCs or T cells enriched from blood (not recorded which). The source of these receptors is a woman aged 50 to 65 with acute COVID-19.

The chain carries TRBV21-1 and TRBJ2-3; the table's TRBD1 call for D was not verified on the DNA. TRBV21-1 is an annotated pseudogene. The CDR3 has 13 amino acids. The CDR3 spells CARQVRGTDTQYF. In DNA, the CDR3 is TGTGCCAGACAGGTCCGGGGCACAGATACGCAGTATTTT.

This sequence joins TRBV29-1 and TRBJ2-3; TRBD2 is a possible D gene (5 bases). This CDR3 has 14 amino acids. CDR1 SQVTM and CDR2 ANQGSEA come from the germline V gene. V was trimmed by 3 bases and J by 3 bases, leaving 13 bases between them. The CDR3 region has the DNA TGCAGCGTTGACCACAGAGGGAAAACAGATACGCAGTATTTT. Protein sequence: CSVDHRGKTDTQYF.

The chain links TRBV4-3 to TRBJ2-5, with TRBD1 matching over 7 bases. The germline V gene encodes CDR1 LGHNA and CDR2 YSLEER. The V and J ends lost 4 bases and 2 bases, in that order; junction bases with no gene match: 7. The CDR3 spans 15 residues. DNA for the CDR3: TGCGCCAGCAGCCTGACCCCGACAGGGCAAGAGACCCAGTACTTC. Its translation is CASSLTPTGQETQYF.

This clone was picked up a small number of times. Here the CDR3 reads CASSPQKTGGSYEQYF. The CDR3 coding sequence is TGTGCCAGCAGCCCGCAGAAGACAGGGGGGTCCTACGAGCAGTACTTC. The V gene is TRBV14, the J gene TRBJ2-7, with TRBD1 matching over 9 bases. The V and J ends lost 4 bases and 1 base, in that order; junction bases with no gene match: 8. The CDR3 contains 16 residues. Germline V lookup: CDR1 SGHDN, CDR2 FVKESK.

A note on this clone: No conserved phenylalanine or tryptophan is present at the end of the CDR3, so a read error is the likely explanation. The limits of the CDR3 on the DNA are not certain, so only TCRdb's listed CDR3 is given. The chain recombines TRBV6-2 or TRBV6-3 with TRBJ1-1; TRBD1, as called in the table, went unchecked against the DNA. The CDR3 numbers 12 amino acids, ends counted. CDR1 is MNHEY and CDR2 is SVGEGT in the germline V gene. The CDR3 sequence: CASSHQDRAPKV.

The chain is built from TRBV4-3 and TRBJ1-1, with D perhaps matching TRBD1 (6 bases). The germline CDR1 and CDR2 sequences are LGHNA and YSLEER. The length of the CDR3 is 13 residues. V was shortened by 5 bases and J by 5 bases, with 12 bases between the two germline ends. The CDR3 sequence is CASSYTGSTEAFF. The DNA of the CDR3 is TGCGCCAGCAGCTATACAGGGTCAACTGAAGCTTTCTTT.

On this clone: Distinct nucleotide sequences in the sample also encode this CDR3. This chain connects TRBV5-1 to TRBJ2-7, with 10 bases fitting TRBD1. The CDR3 is made up of 15 amino acids. The germline V gene has CDR1 SGHRS and CDR2 YFSETQ. V lost 0 bases, J lost 0 bases, and 0 bases stayed unmatched. CDR3 region: CASSLGQGASYEQYF. The CDR3, as DNA: TGCGCCAGCAGCTTGGGACAGGGGGCCTCCTACGAGCAGTACTTC.

In its sample, this clone was seen once. The V call is TRBV10-3, the J call TRBJ1-6; D is possibly TRBD1 (5 bases). The CDR3 runs 13 residues. Trimming removed 11 bases from V and 5 bases from J, with 13 bases in between. CDR1 and CDR2 (germline): ENHRY, SYGVKD. For the CDR3, the DNA is TGTGCCTCCGGCGGGGGTAATAATTCACCCCTCCACTTT. This translates into CASGGGNNSPLHF.

This chain connects TRBV9 to TRBJ1-3, with 8 bases lining up with TRBD1. After removal of 4 bases from V and 4 bases from J, the junction contained 10 bases not matched to a gene. Germline CDR1 and CDR2: SGDLS and YYNGEE. CDR3 length equals 16 residues. The CDR3 protein is CASSNIRGQGGNTIYF. The CDR3 DNA sequence: TGTGCCAGCAGCAACATCAGGGGGCAAGGAGGAAACACCATATATTTT.

The chain carries TRBV18 and TRBJ1-2; TRBD1 agrees at 7 bases. Looked up from germline, CDR1 is KGHSH and CDR2 is LQKENI. V trimming: 2 bases; J trimming: 3 bases; junction bases outside the gene matches: 3. The CDR3 is made up of 14 amino acids. CDR3 DNA sequence: TGTGCCAGCTCACCATCAGGGGGTGACTATGGCTACACCTTC. Protein sequence: CASSPSGGDYGYTF. Variable domain in full (rest from reference TRBV18 and TRBJ1-2): NAGVMQNPRHLVRRRGQEARLRCSPMKGHSHVYWYRQLPEEGLKFMVYLQKENIIDESGMPKERFSAEFPKEGPSILRIQQVVRGDSAAYFCASSPSGGDYGYTFGSGTRLTVV.

The chain links TRBV27 to TRBJ2-7; the match to TRBD1 covers 8 bases. In germline, CDR1 is MNHEY, CDR2 SMNVEV (reference sequence). The CDR3 sequence is 13 residues long. Losses at the gene ends were 10 bases for V and 5 bases for J; bases not matched to a gene: 10. The CDR3, as DNA: TGTGCCAAATCCGGACAGGGTCGAAACGAGCAGTACTTC. Translation gives CAKSGQGRNEQYF.

The chain employs TRBV28 and TRBJ1-4; D possibly corresponds to TRBD1 (5 bases). The CDR3 covers 15 residues. Trimming removed 5 bases at V and 4 bases at J, with 14 bases between. Germline CDR1 reads MDHEN; CDR2 reads SYDVKM. The CDR3 DNA follows: TGTGCCAGCAGTCCTCCGACAGCGAGTAATGAAAAACTGTTTTTT. Translation gives CASSPPTASNEKLFF.

The rearrangement uses TRBV7-9 and TRBJ1-5, with 7 nucleotides matching TRBD1. V dropped 1 base and J dropped 3; count of bases not matched to a gene: 6. This CDR3 is 16 amino acids long. Germline lookup yields CDR1 SEHNR and CDR2 FQNEAQ (reference sequence). CDR3 bases: TGTGCCAGCAGCTTAGGGGCGGGGACAGACAATCAGCCCCAGCATTTT. This gives the protein CASSLGAGTDNQPQHF.

This chain connects TRBV5-4 to TRBJ1-6; 8 positions agree with TRBD1. Germline V lookup: CDR1 SGHNT, CDR2 YYREEE (reference sequence). With V trimmed by 4 bases and J by 7 bases, 7 bases remained unmatched. This CDR3 contains 15 residues. CDR3 in amino acids: CASSVQGVLNSPLHF. The DNA of the CDR3 is TGTGCCAGCAGCGTACAGGGGGTCTTAAATTCACCCCTCCACTTT.

The CDR3 here is CASREGQGIYNSPLHF. In nucleotides, the CDR3 is TGTGCCAGCAGGGAAGGACAGGGAATCTATAATTCACCCCTCCACTTT. V and J are TRBV13 and TRBJ1-6, with 8 bases lining up with TRBD1. After removal of 6 bases from V and 3 bases from J, the junction contained 7 bases not matched to a gene. CDR1 is PRHDT, CDR2 FYEKMQ, per germline (reference sequence). CDR3 length equals 16 residues.

The V call is TRBV19, the J call TRBJ1-5, with D perhaps TRBD1 (5 bases). This CDR3 is 13 amino acids long. CDR1 is LNHDA and CDR2 is SQIVND in the germline V gene (reference sequence). The ends were cut back, 6 bases at V and 3 bases at J, with 9 bases in the middle. The CDR3 nucleotides are TGTGCCAGTAGGGGACTGATCAATCAGCCCCAGCATTTT. Encoded protein: CASRGLINQPQHF.

The chain recombines TRBV6-1 with TRBJ1-4, with TRBD1 as a possible D gene (6 bases). This CDR3 spans 17 amino acids. V lost 4 bases and J 8 bases, leaving 23 bases between the germline ends. CDR1 MNHNS and CDR2 SASEGT come from the germline V gene. CDR3 sequence: CASSAPGYRAQKEKLFF. The CDR3 region has the DNA TGTGCCAGCAGTGCCCCGGGATACAGGGCCCAAAAGGAAAAACTGTTTTTT.

The chain links TRBV27 to TRBJ1-2, with 7 bases aligning to TRBD1. V lost 5 bases to trimming and J lost 4 bases; unmatched junction nucleotides: 7. This CDR3 has 14 residues. CDR1 MNHEY and CDR2 SMNVEV come from the germline V gene (reference sequence). The chain's CDR3 is CASSPGQSVYGYTF. Written as DNA, the CDR3 is TGTGCCAGCAGTCCGGGACAGAGCGTCTATGGCTACACCTTC.

The V gene is TRBV19, the J gene TRBJ2-7, with D uncertain. V was clipped by 9 bases and J by 3 bases, with 21 bases between them. Germline V CDR1 and CDR2: LNHDA, SQIVND (reference sequence). The CDR3 has 15 residues. CDR3 protein: CASLPTQKIVYEQYF. Here the CDR3 DNA reads TGTGCCAGCCTCCCAACCCAGAAGATCGTCTACGAGCAGTACTTC. Full variable domain (missing parts from reference TRBV19 and TRBJ2-7): DGGITQSPKYLFRKEGQNVTLSCEQNLNHDAMYWYRQDPGQGLRLIYYSQIVNDFQKGDIAEGYSVSREKKESFPLTVTSAQKNPTAFYLCASLPTQKIVYEQYFGPGTRLTVT.

This clone occurred once. This CDR3 is CASSLLAGASDTIYF. Here the CDR3 DNA reads TGTGCCAGCAGCTTATTAGCCGGCGCGAGCGACACCATATATTTT. This chain links TRBV7-2 with TRBJ1-3, with D hard to call. The CDR3 has 15 residues. Per the germline V gene, CDR1 is SGHTA and CDR2 is FQGNSA. V was pared by 2 bases and J by 8 bases, with 16 bases between.

This chain joins TRBV2 and TRBJ2-7, with D unresolved. This CDR3 has 12 amino acids. Germline V gene lookup returns CDR1 SNHLY and CDR2 FYNNEI. V dropped 8 bases and J dropped 9 bases, with 17 bases sitting between them. CDR3 protein: CASHLSGGWQYF. The CDR3 nucleotides read TGTGCCAGCCATCTATCGGGTGGATGGCAGTACTTC. The full variable domain, with the rest looked up from reference TRBV2 and TRBJ2-7, is EPEVTQTPSHQVTQMGQEVILRCVPISNHLYFYWYRQILGQKVEFLVSFYNNEISEKSEIFDDQFSVERPDGSNFTLKIRSTKLEDSAMYFCASHLSGGWQYFGPGTRLTVT.

This clone was observed once. The CDR3 bases are TGTGCCAGCAGGGGAGTAGATACGCAGTATTTT. As protein: CASRGVDTQYF. The rearrangement joins TRBV6-5 to TRBJ2-3; D might be TRBD2 (5 bases). Looked up from germline, CDR1 is MNHEY and CDR2 is SVGAGI. The CDR3 has 11 residues. The ends were cut back, 6 bases at V and 5 bases at J, with 6 bases in the middle.

The V and J genes are TRBV11-2 and TRBJ2-3; 11 bases map to TRBD1. The junction had 3 bases not matched to a gene; V was cut back by 5 bases and J by 2 bases. Germline-derived CDR1 and CDR2 are SGHAT and FQNNGV. The CDR3 is made up of 15 amino acids. In DNA, the CDR3 is TGTGCCAGCAGCGGGGACAGGGGGAACACAGATACGCAGTATTTT. It yields the protein CASSGDRGNTDTQYF.

The chain is built from TRBV3-1 (or the pseudogene TRBV3-2) and TRBJ1-6, with D unclear. This CDR3 comprises 13 residues. Trimming took off 5 bases at V and 14 bases at J, with 16 bases between the two ends. The V gene's germline CDR1 is LGHDT and CDR2 YNNKEL (reference sequence). This CDR3 is CASSGKLGSSLHF. The CDR3 coding sequence is TGTGCCAGCAGCGGCAAACTCGGGAGCTCCCTCCACTTT.

The chain recombines TRBV12-3 or TRBV12-4 with TRBJ1-2; 8 bases are a match to TRBD1. The CDR3 totals 13 residues. V gave up 7 bases and J gave up 8 bases; unmatched junction bases: 9. Here the CDR3 reads CASTLDRAEGYTF. As DNA, the CDR3 is TGTGCCAGCACCCTGGACAGGGCGGAGGGCTACACCTTC.

This chain joins TRBV9 and TRBJ2-5, with unresolved D. This CDR3 spans 15 amino acids. Germline V CDR1 and CDR2: SGDLS, YYNGEE. The V end lost 0 bases, the J end lost 5 bases, and 14 bases lay between the germline ends. CDR3 sequence (DNA): TGTGCCAGCAGCGTAGAGAAAGGCAGGTGGGAGACCCAGTACTTC. Its translation is CASSVEKGRWETQYF.

This chain connects TRBV13 to TRBJ1-2; 7 nucleotides align to TRBD1. The junction had 5 bases not matched to a gene; V was cut back by 5 bases and J by 5 bases. This CDR3 spans 13 amino acids. CDR1 is PRHDT and CDR2 is FYEKMQ in the germline V gene (reference sequence). The CDR3 DNA follows: TGTGCCAGCAGCCCGACAGGGAGTTATGGCTACACCTTC. Translating gives CASSPTGSYGYTF.

The rearrangement joins TRBV14 to TRBJ1-4; 7 bases map to TRBD1. Germline V gene lookup returns CDR1 SGHDN and CDR2 FVKESK. Trimming removed 2 bases from V and 3 bases from J; junction bases left unmatched: 3. The CDR3 length is 15 residues. The CDR3 protein is CASSQPGTANEKLFF. The CDR3, as DNA: TGTGCCAGCAGCCAACCCGGGACAGCTAATGAAAAACTGTTTTTT.

This chain joins TRBV5-4 and TRBJ1-1; TRBD1 is a possible D gene (6 bases). This CDR3 is built from 15 residues. Germline CDR1 SGHNT, CDR2 YYREEE (reference sequence). V was clipped by 0 bases and J by 1 base, with 10 bases between them. The chain's CDR3 is CASSLAGEGNTEAFF. CDR3 sequence (DNA): TGTGCCAGCAGCTTGGCAGGGGAGGGGAACACTGAAGCTTTCTTT.

This clone was seen many times. The chain recombines TRBV11-2 with TRBJ1-1; no reliable D call. CDR3 length equals 12 residues. V dropped 6 bases and J dropped 0 bases, with 5 bases sitting between them. The germline V gene has CDR1 SGHAT and CDR2 FQNNGV. CDR3 region: CASSRVNTEAFF. In nucleotides, the CDR3 is TGTGCCAGCAGTCGGGTGAACACTGAAGCTTTCTTT.

The chain is built from TRBV7-9 and TRBJ1-1; 8 bases map to TRBD1. Trimming removed 1 base from V and 4 bases from J; junction bases left unmatched: 8. Germline CDR1 and CDR2: SEHNR and FQNEAQ (reference sequence). The CDR3 extends over 16 amino acids. CDR3 nucleotide sequence: TGTGCCAGCAGCTTAGTGGGAACGGACAGGGCCACTGAAGCTTTCTTT. Amino acids: CASSLVGTDRATEAFF.

This chain links TRBV2 with TRBJ1-5, with 7 bases that match TRBD1. CDR1 is SNHLY, CDR2 FYNNEI, per germline. This CDR3 has 15 residues. Germline trimming cut 5 bases from V and 3 bases from J; bases unmatched to any gene: 7. CDR3 DNA: TGTGCCAGCAGTCCCGGACAGGCCCACAATCAGCCCCAGCATTTT. Its translation: CASSPGQAHNQPQHF. The complete variable domain, with remaining parts taken from reference TRBV2 and TRBJ1-5, reads EPEVTQTPSHQVTQMGQEVILRCVPISNHLYFYWYRQILGQKVEFLVSFYNNEISEKSEIFDDQFSVERPDGSNFTLKIRSTKLEDSAMYFCASSPGQAHNQPQHFGDGTRLSIL.